This TCR beta chain comes out of a study of blood T cell repertoires in COVID-19. Study information: Spain, Italy and the United States supplied samples that represented acute and convalescent COVID-19. PBMCs, B-cell-depleted T cells, or T cells were the source of the cDNA or gDNA that made up the material.

Methods used by the authors: Amplification of reference gene primers provided the estimated nucleated cell counts. Some clones are missing from TCRdb's copy, which holds only in-frame ones; the method was immunoSEQ multiplex PCR. D and trimming were read from the DNA, whereas the V and J calls and clone size are those reported in that table. The table has about 70,000 clones, about four fifths seen once. In its sample, this clone was seen a few times. The CDR3 loop spans 14 amino acids. V shed 10 bases, J shed 8 bases, and the junction held 12 bases outside the gene matches. Germline V gene sequence: CDR1 MNHEY, CDR2 SVGAGI.

The gene calls are TRBV6-5 and TRBJ2-1, with TRBD1 matching over 9 bases. Sequencing used peripheral blood. The receptor's source is a woman of 80 years or more with acute or convalescent COVID-19. This chain's CDR3 is CATSDRGAMDEQFF. Written as DNA, the CDR3 is TGTGCCACCTCGGACAGGGGCGCGATGGATGAGCAGTTCTTC.